The 7 T cell receptor beta chains reported below all come from one sample, sequenced in a study of PD-1 blockade in mismatch repair-deficient tumors. Sequencing was performed with immunoSEQ multiplex PCR; in TCRdb, only in-frame clones are kept and a portion is missing. The data contain some 21,000 clones, about four fifths of them singletons. The specimen was PBMCs, collected 52 weeks after starting pembrolizumab. These receptors were collected from an adult with mismatch repair-deficient cancer.

The rearrangement uses TRBV28 and TRBJ2-5, with D perhaps matching TRBD2 (6 bases). V was pared by 3 bases and J by 4 bases, with 15 bases between. This CDR3 is 15 amino acids long. CDR1 and CDR2 from the germline V gene are MDHEN and SYDVKM. The CDR3 here is CASSFSGGIGETQYF. The CDR3 DNA reads TGTGCCAGCAGTTTTTCGGGCGGGATAGGAGAGACCCAGTACTTC.

The J gene is TRBJ2-1, the V gene TRBV7-9, with a possible D match to TRBD1 (5 bases). The germline V gene has CDR1 SEHNR and CDR2 FQNEAQ (reference sequence). The CDR3 sequence is 13 residues long. V was clipped by 8 bases and J by 3 bases, with 11 bases between them. This chain's CDR3 is CASWLGDYNEQFF. CDR3 nucleotide sequence: TGTGCCAGCTGGCTAGGGGACTACAATGAGCAGTTCTTC.

The gene calls are TRBV5-1 and TRBJ1-6; 9 bases map to TRBD1. CDR1 is SGHRS and CDR2 is YFSETQ in the germline V gene. V shed 0 bases, J shed 8 bases, and the junction held 3 bases outside the gene matches. CDR3 size: 15 residues. CDR3 sequence reads: CASSLAGTGYSPLHF. The CDR3 nucleotides read TGCGCCAGCAGCTTGGCCGGGACAGGGTATTCACCCCTCCACTTT.

This clone was detected only once. The genes are TRBV19 and TRBJ2-1, with D tentatively TRBD1 (6 bases). Germline loops: CDR1 LNHDA, CDR2 SQIVND (reference sequence). The CDR3 length is 14 residues. V was pared by 5 bases and J by 6 bases, with 14 bases between. This chain's CDR3 is CASSYRVSRNEQFF. Written as DNA, the CDR3 is TGTGCCAGTAGTTACAGGGTGTCTCGCAATGAGCAGTTCTTC.

This clone was counted a few times. The chain uses TRBV18 and TRBJ2-7; D is perhaps TRBD2 (6 bases). Germline values: CDR1 KGHSH, CDR2 LQKENI. The CDR3 runs 14 residues. The germline V and J ends were trimmed by 3 bases and 7 bases, with 16 bases remaining between them. This CDR3 is CASSPRDFGGEQYF. CDR3 DNA: TGTGCCAGCTCACCCCGGGACTTTGGGGGGGAGCAGTACTTC.

The CDR3 region is CASSINRDRPNIQYF. The CDR3 DNA reads as TGTGCCAGTAGTATAAACCGGGACAGGCCAAACATTCAGTACTTC. The chain combines TRBV19 with TRBJ2-4; 8 bases align to TRBD1. CDR3 length equals 15 residues. Germline lookup yields CDR1 LNHDA and CDR2 SQIVND (reference sequence). V dropped 2 bases and J dropped 6; count of bases not matched to a gene: 6.

This clone was seen a handful of times. The CDR3 nucleotides read TGTGCCAGCAGTGATCGGACAGGAGCTTCCTACGAGCAGTACTTC. Amino acids: CASSDRTGASYEQYF. J is TRBJ2-7 and V is TRBV2; 7 nucleotides match TRBD1. This CDR3 spans 15 amino acids. With 3 bases clipped from V and 1 base from J, the junction kept 6 bases outside the gene matches. From germline, CDR1 is SNHLY and CDR2 FYNNEI.